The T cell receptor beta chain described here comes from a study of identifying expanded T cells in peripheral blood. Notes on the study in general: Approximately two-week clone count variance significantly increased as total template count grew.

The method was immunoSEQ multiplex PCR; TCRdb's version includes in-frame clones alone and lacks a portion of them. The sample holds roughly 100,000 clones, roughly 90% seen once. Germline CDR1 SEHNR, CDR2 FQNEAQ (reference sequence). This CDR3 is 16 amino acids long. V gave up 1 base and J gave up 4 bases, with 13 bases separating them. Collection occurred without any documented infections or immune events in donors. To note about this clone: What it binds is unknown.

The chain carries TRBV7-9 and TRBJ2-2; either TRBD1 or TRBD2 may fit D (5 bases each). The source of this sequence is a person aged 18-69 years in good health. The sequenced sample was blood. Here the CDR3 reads CASSLGSAGTTGELFF. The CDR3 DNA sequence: TGTGCCAGCAGCTTAGGTTCCGCAGGGACCACCGGGGAGCTGTTTTTT.